This entry lists 18 T cell receptor beta chains sequenced from one sample in a study of T cell repertoires in cytomegalovirus infection. TCRdb redid the calling of the reads with MiXCR, one entry per CDR3 protein. The data contain 750,000 to 900,000 distinct CDR3 sequences, roughly 29% of them singletons. No antigen is known for these receptors. The sequencing used cultured CD8+ T cells from PBMCs, collected from culture after CMV antigen stimulation. All receptors come from a human donor in good health (CMV status not recorded). Some clones in this sample may be carry-over from other donors' samples.

V is TRBV12-3 or TRBV12-4 and J is TRBJ2-5, with 8 bases lining up with TRBD2. The CDR3 loop spans 13 amino acids. After removal of 7 bases from V and 1 base from J, the junction contained 2 bases not matched to a gene. CDR3: CASTLAGQETQYF. Here the CDR3 DNA reads TGTGCCAGCACGCTAGCGGGCCAAGAGACCCAGTACTTC.

This clonotype was detected a few times. The chain has TRBV19 and TRBJ2-3, with 8 bases identical to TRBD2. With V trimmed by 5 bases and J by 1 base, 8 bases remained unmatched. Germline V gives CDR1 LNHDA, CDR2 SQIVND (reference sequence). This CDR3 is 16 amino acids long. The chain's CDR3 is CASSPWTSQGTDTQYF. In DNA form, the CDR3 reads TGTGCCAGTAGTCCCTGGACTAGCCAAGGCACAGATACGCAGTATTTT.

The sample holds a few counts of this clonotype. The rearrangement links TRBV9 to TRBJ2-6; D perhaps matches TRBD1 (5 bases). CDR3 length: 16 amino acids. The germline V and J ends were trimmed by 3 bases and 0 bases, with 10 bases remaining between them. From germline, CDR1 is SGDLS and CDR2 YYNGEE. The CDR3 sequence: CASSGSGPSGANVLTF. CDR3 coding DNA: TGTGCCAGCAGCGGATCAGGGCCCTCTGGGGCCAACGTCCTGACTTTC.

This chain uses TRBV7-3 with TRBJ2-5; possible D gene TRBD2, 7 bases. The CDR3 sequence is 14 residues long. The germline V gene has CDR1 SGHTA and CDR2 FQGTGA. Between the trimmed V and J ends, which lost 3 bases and 4 bases, there was a span of 12 bases. The CDR3 DNA follows: TGTGCCAGCAGCTTGGACCGGGGGGCAGAGACCCAGTACTTC. Protein product: CASSLDRGAETQYF.

This chain joins TRBV5-6 and TRBJ1-1; no firm D call. CDR3 size: 13 residues. Germline assignment: CDR1 SGHDT and CDR2 YYEEEE. V shed 0 bases and J shed 4 bases, with 7 bases lying between them. For the CDR3, the DNA is TGTGCCAGCAGCTTGGCCGACCCCACTGAAGCTTTCTTT. This gives the protein CASSLADPTEAFF.

This clonotype was observed a few times. The chain joins TRBV6-2 or TRBV6-3 to TRBJ2-5, with 7 bases aligning to TRBD2. V shed 4 bases and J 0 bases; nucleotides not matched to a gene: 17. Per germline, CDR1 MNHEY and CDR2 SVGEGT. The CDR3 contains 19 residues. The CDR3 region has the DNA TGTGCCAGCAGTTGGGGAGGGATGATCTATGCGGAGTACCAAGAGACCCAGTACTTC. Its protein is CASSWGGMIYAEYQETQYF.

The chain uses TRBV4-1 and TRBJ1-1; D gene ambiguous. The CDR3 is made up of 14 amino acids. V was clipped by 4 bases and J by 1 base, with 10 bases between them. The germline V gene has CDR1 MGHRA and CDR2 YSYEKL. The CDR3 loop is CASSPGGTNTEAFF. The CDR3 DNA is TGCGCCAGCAGCCCGGGTGGAACGAACACTGAAGCTTTCTTT.

This clonotype was detected only a few times. The rearrangement links TRBV6-1 to TRBJ2-2, with D tentatively TRBD2 (7 bases). The CDR3 has 14 residues. V lost 5 bases and J 7 bases, leaving 14 bases between the germline ends. The V gene's germline CDR1 is MNHNS and CDR2 SASEGT. The CDR3 coding sequence is TGTGCCAGCAGTTTCTACAGGGAGGGCGGGGAGCTGTTTTTT. It translates to CASSFYREGGELFF.

The rearrangement uses TRBV20-1 and TRBJ2-1; 8 nucleotides match TRBD1. After removal of 5 bases from V and 4 bases from J, the junction contained 13 bases not matched to a gene. This CDR3 is 16 amino acids long. Looked up from germline, CDR1 is DFQATT and CDR2 is SNEGSKA (reference sequence). CDR3 sequence reads: CSAGQAGTGSYNEQFF. Here the CDR3 DNA reads TGCAGTGCTGGACAAGCCGGGACAGGATCTTACAATGAGCAGTTCTTC.

This clonotype was seen repeatedly, ten times or more. V is TRBV2 and J is TRBJ2-3; D remains ambiguous. The CDR3 is 14 amino acids. The V gene lost 5 bases and the J gene lost 4 bases, with 13 bases spanning the gap. Germline V CDR1 and CDR2: SNHLY, FYNNEI. The DNA of the CDR3 is TGTGCCAGCAGTCATACCGTCCCGGCAGATACGCAGTATTTT. Amino acids: CASSHTVPADTQYF. Based on the CDR3 plus reference TRBV2 and TRBJ2-3, the full variable domain is EPEVTQTPSHQVTQMGQEVILRCVPISNHLYFYWYRQILGQKVEFLVSFYNNEISEKSEIFDDQFSVERPDGSNFTLKIRSTKLEDSAMYFCASSHTVPADTQYFGPGTRLTVL.

At least ten counts were recorded for this clonotype. This chain connects TRBV7-2 to TRBJ2-1; 9 bases map to TRBD2. In germline, CDR1 is SGHTA, CDR2 FQGNSA. CDR3 length equals 16 residues. J gave up 2 bases and V 1 base, and 3 bases lay outside the gene matches. Here the CDR3 DNA reads TGTGCCAGCAGCTTAGACGGACTAGCGACCTACAATGAGCAGTTCTTC. It encodes CASSLDGLATYNEQFF.

A few counts support this clonotype. The gene calls are TRBV7-6 and TRBJ2-4; D could derive from TRBD1 or TRBD2 (5 bases each). V gave up 1 base and J gave up 8 bases, with 15 bases separating them. CDR3 length: 15 residues. The germline CDR1 and CDR2 sequences are SGHVS and FNYEAQ. Here the CDR3 reads CASSLGVGTADIQYF. The CDR3 nucleotides read TGTGCCAGCAGCTTAGGGGTGGGGACGGCGGACATTCAGTACTTC.

This clonotype has a handful of counts. The chain is built from TRBV28 and TRBJ2-7, with 10 bases identical to TRBD1. CDR1 and CDR2 from the germline V gene are MDHEN and SYDVKM. The CDR3 sequence is 17 residues long. The ends lost 7 bases at V and 3 bases at J; junction bases unmatched: 15. The CDR3 loop reads CASNLPSRDRGHYEQYV. In DNA, the CDR3 is TGTGCCAGCAATCTCCCGTCCCGGGACAGGGGCCACTACGAGCAGTACGTC.

This clonotype was detected only once. This chain links TRBV19 with TRBJ2-1; TRBD1 aligns across 9 bases. J was trimmed by 5 bases and V by 6 bases; bases with no gene match: 8. The V gene's germline CDR1 is LNHDA and CDR2 SQIVND (reference sequence). The length of the CDR3 is 15 residues. The CDR3 DNA is TGTGCCAGTAGCCGGACAGGGGAATCCCACAATGAGCAGTTCTTC. This gives the protein CASSRTGESHNEQFF.

At least ten counts were recorded for this clonotype. V is TRBV7-2 and J is TRBJ1-5; maybe TRBD1 (5 bases). The CDR3 consists of 15 residues. V was cut by 4 bases and J by 0 bases, with 10 bases left in between. Germline CDR1 SGHTA, CDR2 FQGNSA. In DNA, the CDR3 is TGTGCCAGCAGCTCCGGGACCTTTAGCAATCAGCCCCAGCATTTT. This codes for CASSSGTFSNQPQHF. Filled out from reference TRBV7-2 and TRBJ1-5, the complete variable domain reads GAGVSQSPSNKVTEKGKDVELRCDPISGHTALYWYRQSLGQGLEFLIYFQGNSAPDKSGLPSDRFSAERTGGSVSTLTIQRTQQEDSAVYLCASSSGTFSNQPQHFGDGTRLSIL.

A word on this clonotype: The junction does not match germline at one end; this may be a read error. This chain joins TRBV7-8 and TRBJ2-1; D ambiguous. This CDR3 is 12 amino acids long. Per germline, CDR1 SGHVS and CDR2 FQNEAQ. CDR3 nucleotides: TGTGCCAGCAGCTTAGATAGCAATAAGCAGTTCTTC. Amino acid sequence: CASSLDSNKQFF.

This clonotype was counted a few times. The CDR3 DNA is TGTGCCAGCAGTGGGACAGCGGCTAACTATGGCTACACCTTC. Translating it yields CASSGTAANYGYTF. The rearrangement joins TRBV2 to TRBJ1-2; D may be TRBD1 (6 bases). The CDR3 has 14 residues. Trimming left V 4 bases short and J 0 bases short, with 9 bases between. The germline gives CDR1 SNHLY, CDR2 FYNNEI.

The sample holds many counts of this clonotype. V gene TRBV7-3 combines with J gene TRBJ2-3; 10 nucleotides line up with TRBD2. The trim removed 5 bases at V and 1 base at J, leaving 6 bases unmatched. The CDR3 runs 16 residues. Germline CDR1 is SGHTA and CDR2 is FQGTGA. As DNA, the CDR3 is TGTGCCAGCAGCGTCCCCGGGACTAGCGGCACAGATACGCAGTATTTT. It yields the protein CASSVPGTSGTDTQYF.